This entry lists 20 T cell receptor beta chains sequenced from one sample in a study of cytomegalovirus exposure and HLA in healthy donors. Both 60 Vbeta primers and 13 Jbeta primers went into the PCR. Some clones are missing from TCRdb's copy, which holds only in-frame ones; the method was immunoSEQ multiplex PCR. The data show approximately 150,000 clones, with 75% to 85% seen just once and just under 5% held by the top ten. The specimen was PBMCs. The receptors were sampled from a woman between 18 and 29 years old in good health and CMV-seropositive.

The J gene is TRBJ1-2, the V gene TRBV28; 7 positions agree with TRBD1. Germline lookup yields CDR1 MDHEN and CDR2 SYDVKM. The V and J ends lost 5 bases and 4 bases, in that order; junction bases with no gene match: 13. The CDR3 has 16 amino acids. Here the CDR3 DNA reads TGTGCCAGCAGTCCCCCGACAGGGCGGGGGGTCTATGGCTACACCTTC. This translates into CASSPPTGRGVYGYTF.

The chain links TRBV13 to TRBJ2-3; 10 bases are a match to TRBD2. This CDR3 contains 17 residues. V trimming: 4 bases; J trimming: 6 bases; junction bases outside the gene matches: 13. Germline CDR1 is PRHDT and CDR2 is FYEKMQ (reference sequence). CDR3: CASSWPSGGLAGDTQYF. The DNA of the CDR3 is TGTGCCAGCAGCTGGCCTAGCGGGGGCCTAGCAGGGGATACGCAGTATTTT. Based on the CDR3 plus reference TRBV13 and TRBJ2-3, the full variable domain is AAGVIQSPRHLIKEKRETATLKCYPIPRHDTVYWYQQGPGQDPQFLISFYEKMQSDKGSIPDRFSAQQFSDYHSELNMSSLELGDSALYFCASSWPSGGLAGDTQYFGPGTRLTVL.

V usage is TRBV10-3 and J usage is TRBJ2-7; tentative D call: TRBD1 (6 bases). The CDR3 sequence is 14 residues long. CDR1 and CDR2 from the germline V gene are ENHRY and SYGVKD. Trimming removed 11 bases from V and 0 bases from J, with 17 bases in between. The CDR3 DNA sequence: TGTGCCGTAGGCGGGCAGGGGAGCTCCTACGAGCAGTACTTC. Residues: CAVGGQGSSYEQYF.

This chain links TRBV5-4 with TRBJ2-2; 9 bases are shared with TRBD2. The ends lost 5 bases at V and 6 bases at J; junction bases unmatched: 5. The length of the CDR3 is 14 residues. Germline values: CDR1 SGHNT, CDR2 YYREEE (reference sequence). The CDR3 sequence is CASRIAGAPGELFF. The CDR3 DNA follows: TGTGCCAGCAGGATAGCGGGGGCCCCCGGGGAGCTGTTTTTT.

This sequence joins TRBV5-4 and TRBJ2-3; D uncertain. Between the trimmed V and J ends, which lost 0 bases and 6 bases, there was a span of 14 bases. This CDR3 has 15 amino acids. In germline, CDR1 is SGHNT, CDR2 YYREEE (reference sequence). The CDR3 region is CASSLVPSVVDTQYF. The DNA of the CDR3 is TGTGCCAGCAGCTTGGTTCCCTCCGTTGTGGATACGCAGTATTTT.

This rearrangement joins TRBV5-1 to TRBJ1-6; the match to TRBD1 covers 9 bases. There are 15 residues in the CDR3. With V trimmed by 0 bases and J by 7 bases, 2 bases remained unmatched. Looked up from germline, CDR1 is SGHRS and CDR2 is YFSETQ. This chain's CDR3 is CASSLDRGQNSPLHF. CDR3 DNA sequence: TGCGCCAGCAGCTTGGACAGGGGGCAAAATTCACCCCTCCACTTT.

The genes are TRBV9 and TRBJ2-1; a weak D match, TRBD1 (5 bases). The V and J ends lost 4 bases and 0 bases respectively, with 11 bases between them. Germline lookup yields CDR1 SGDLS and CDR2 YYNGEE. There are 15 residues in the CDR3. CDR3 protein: CASSPQGSSYNEQFF. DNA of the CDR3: TGTGCCAGCAGCCCTCAGGGCAGCTCCTACAATGAGCAGTTCTTC.

The CDR3 here is CASSIYPPGQGLDDGYTF. DNA for the CDR3: TGTGCCAGTAGTATATACCCCCCGGGACAGGGTTTAGACGATGGCTACACCTTC. The chain is built from TRBV19 and TRBJ1-2; 9 bases align to TRBD1. Germline loops: CDR1 LNHDA, CDR2 SQIVND (reference sequence). This CDR3 spans 18 amino acids. Trimming cost V 2 bases and J 6 bases; bases outside gene matches: 16.

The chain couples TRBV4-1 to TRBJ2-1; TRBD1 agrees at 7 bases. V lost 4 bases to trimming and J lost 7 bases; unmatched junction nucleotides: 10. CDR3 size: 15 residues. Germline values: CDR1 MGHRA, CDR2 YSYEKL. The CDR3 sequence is CASSRTGQSINEQFF. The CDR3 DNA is TGCGCCAGCAGCCGTACGGGACAGAGCATTAATGAGCAGTTCTTC.

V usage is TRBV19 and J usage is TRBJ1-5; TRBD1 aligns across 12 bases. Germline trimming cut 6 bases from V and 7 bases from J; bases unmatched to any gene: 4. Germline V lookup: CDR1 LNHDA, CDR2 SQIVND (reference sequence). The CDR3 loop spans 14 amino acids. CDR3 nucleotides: TGTGCCAGTAGGCCGGGACAGGGGGCACAGCCCCAGCATTTT. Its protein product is CASRPGQGAQPQHF.

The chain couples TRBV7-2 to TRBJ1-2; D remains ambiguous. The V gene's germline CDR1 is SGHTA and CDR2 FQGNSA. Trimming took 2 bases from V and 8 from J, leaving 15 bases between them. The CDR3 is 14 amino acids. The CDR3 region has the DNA TGTGCCAGCAGCTTAAGCCCCCCTGAGGGCGGCTACACCTTC. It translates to CASSLSPPEGGYTF.

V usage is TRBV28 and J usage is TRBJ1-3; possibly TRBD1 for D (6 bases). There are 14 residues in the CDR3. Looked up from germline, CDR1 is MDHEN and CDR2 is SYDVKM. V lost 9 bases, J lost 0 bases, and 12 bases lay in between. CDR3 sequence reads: CASGQLLSGNTIYF. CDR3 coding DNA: TGTGCCAGTGGACAGCTTCTCTCTGGAAACACCATATATTTT.

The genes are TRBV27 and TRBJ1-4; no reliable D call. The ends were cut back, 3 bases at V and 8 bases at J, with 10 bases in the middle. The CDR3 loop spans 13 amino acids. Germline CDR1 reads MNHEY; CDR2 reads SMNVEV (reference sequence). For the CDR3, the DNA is TGTGCCAGCAGTTTGAGGGTGTTAGAAAAACTGTTTTTT. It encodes CASSLRVLEKLFF.

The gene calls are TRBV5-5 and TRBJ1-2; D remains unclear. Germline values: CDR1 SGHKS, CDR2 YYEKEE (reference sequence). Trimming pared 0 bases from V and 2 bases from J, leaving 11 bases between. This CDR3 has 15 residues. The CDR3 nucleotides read TGTGCCAGCAGCTTGGCCGGAACAGAGAACTATGGCTACACCTTC. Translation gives CASSLAGTENYGYTF. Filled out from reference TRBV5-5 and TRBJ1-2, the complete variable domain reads DAGVTQSPTHLIKTRGQQVTLRCSPISGHKSVSWYQQVLGQGPQFIFQYYEKEERGRGNFPDRFSARQFPNYSSELNVNALLLGDSALYLCASSLAGTENYGYTFGSGTRLTVV.

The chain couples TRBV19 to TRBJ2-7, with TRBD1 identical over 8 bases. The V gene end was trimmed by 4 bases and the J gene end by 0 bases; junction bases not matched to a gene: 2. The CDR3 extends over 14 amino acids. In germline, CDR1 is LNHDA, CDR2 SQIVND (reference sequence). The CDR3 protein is CASSTQGASYEQYF. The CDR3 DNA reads TGTGCCAGTAGTACCCAGGGGGCCTCCTACGAGCAGTACTTC.

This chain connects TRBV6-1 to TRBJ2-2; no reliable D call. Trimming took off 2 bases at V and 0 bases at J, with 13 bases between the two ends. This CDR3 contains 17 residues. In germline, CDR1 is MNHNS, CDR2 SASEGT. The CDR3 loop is CASSETLEPANTGELFF. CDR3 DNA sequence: TGTGCCAGCAGTGAAACGCTAGAACCCGCGAACACCGGGGAGCTGTTTTTT.

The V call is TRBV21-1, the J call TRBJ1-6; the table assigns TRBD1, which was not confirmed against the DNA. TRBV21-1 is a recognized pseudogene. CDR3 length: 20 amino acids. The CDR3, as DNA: TGTGCCAGCAGCGGCCCGGGGGACAGGGGGTCCGGGGGTAAAAATTCACCCCTCCACTTT. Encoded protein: CASSGPGDRGSGGKNSPLHF.

CDR3 sequence reads: CASSSQNQGSPLHF. CDR3 DNA: TGTGCCAGCAGCTCCCAGAACCAGGGTTCACCCCTCCACTTT. The gene calls are TRBV7-9 and TRBJ1-6; D may be TRBD1 (5 bases). With 4 bases removed from V and 9 bases from J, the gap between germline ends came to 13 bases. Germline CDR1 SEHNR, CDR2 FQNEAQ (reference sequence). This CDR3 region has 14 residues. The variable domain in full, completed from reference TRBV7-9 and TRBJ1-6, reads DTGVSQNPRHKITKRGQNVTFRCDPISEHNRLYWYRQTLGQGPEFLTYFQNEAQLEKSRLLSDRFSAERPKGSFSTLEIQRTEQGDSAMYLCASSSQNQGSPLHFGNGTRLTVT.

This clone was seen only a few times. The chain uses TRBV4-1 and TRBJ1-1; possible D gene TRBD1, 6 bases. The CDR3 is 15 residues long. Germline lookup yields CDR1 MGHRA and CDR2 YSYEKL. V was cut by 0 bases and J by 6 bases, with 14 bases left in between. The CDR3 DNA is TGCGCCAGCAGCCAAGATTTGGGGGCTGGGTCTGAAGCTTTCTTT. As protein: CASSQDLGAGSEAFF.

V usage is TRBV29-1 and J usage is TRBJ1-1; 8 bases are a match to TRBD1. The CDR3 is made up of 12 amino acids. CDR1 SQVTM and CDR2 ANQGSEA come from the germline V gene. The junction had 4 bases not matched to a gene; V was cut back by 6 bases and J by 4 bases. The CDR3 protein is CSVTGQGTEAFF. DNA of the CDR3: TGCAGCGTGACAGGACAGGGCACTGAAGCTTTCTTT.